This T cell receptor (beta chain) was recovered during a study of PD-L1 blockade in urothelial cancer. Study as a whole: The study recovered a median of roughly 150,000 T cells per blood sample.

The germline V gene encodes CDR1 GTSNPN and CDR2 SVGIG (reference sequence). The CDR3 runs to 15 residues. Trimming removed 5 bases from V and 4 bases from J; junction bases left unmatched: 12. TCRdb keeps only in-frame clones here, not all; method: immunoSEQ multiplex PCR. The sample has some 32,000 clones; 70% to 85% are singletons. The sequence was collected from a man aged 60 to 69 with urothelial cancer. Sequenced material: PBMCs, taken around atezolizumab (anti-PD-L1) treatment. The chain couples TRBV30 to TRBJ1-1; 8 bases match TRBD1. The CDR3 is CAWGKAGGTATEAFF. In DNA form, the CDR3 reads TGTGCCTGGGGTAAGGCAGGGGGCACGGCCACTGAAGCTTTCTTT.